These 4 T cell receptor beta chains were sequenced from one sample in a study of CD8 T cells in ankylosing spondylitis. TCRdb independently ran MiXCR on the 5' RACE reads; one entry per CDR3 protein. Counted here are about 260,000 distinct CDR3 sequences, 20% to 30% occurring once; the ten biggest clones make up approximately 0.61%. Sequencing was performed on blood, either unsorted or a sorted T cell fraction (not recorded which). Source of these receptors: a male donor with ankylosing spondylitis or in good health (not recorded which).

The chain has TRBV5-1 and TRBJ2-3; D remains ambiguous. Looked up from germline, CDR1 is SGHRS and CDR2 is YFSETQ. This CDR3 spans 13 amino acids. V dropped 4 bases and J dropped 4 bases, with 10 bases sitting between them. The CDR3, as DNA: TGCGCCAGCAGCCTAAAACCACCAGATACGCAGTATTTT. The encoded protein is CASSLKPPDTQYF.

This clonotype was picked up a small number of times. The gene calls are TRBV6-1 and TRBJ2-5; 7 bases are a match to TRBD2. V lost 3 bases to trimming and J lost 5 bases; unmatched junction nucleotides: 6. The CDR3 is made up of 14 amino acids. From germline, CDR1 is MNHNS and CDR2 SASEGT. The CDR3 nucleotides read TGTGCCAGCAGTGAGAGCGGGGAGGGGGAGACCCAGTACTTC. It specifies CASSESGEGETQYF.

The V call is TRBV12-3 or TRBV12-4, the J call TRBJ2-5, with a weak D call TRBD1 (9 bases). Trimming shortened V by 4 bases and J by 4 bases, and 16 bases separated the two germline ends. This CDR3 is built from 15 residues. The CDR3 is CASSSGGTGRETQYF. The CDR3 coding sequence is TGTGCCAGCAGTTCGGGAGGGACAGGGAGAGAGACCCAGTACTTC.

This clonotype has more than one count but fewer than ten. The V call is TRBV12-3 or TRBV12-4, the J call TRBJ2-3, with TRBD1 matching 9 bases. J lost 4 bases, V lost 5 bases, and 7 bases had no gene match. The CDR3 length is 15 residues. CDR3 sequence: CASSRTRQGADTQYF. The DNA for the CDR3 is TGTGCCAGCAGTCGCACTAGACAGGGGGCAGATACGCAGTATTTT.